This TCR beta chain stems from a study of Graves' ophthalmopathy and Graves' hyperthyroidism (dated 2018 in TCRdb). Some background on the complete study: Peripheral blood was collected before any treatment was given, at the time of initial diagnosis. TCR beta repertoire signatures were used to distinguish Graves' ophthalmopathy from Graves' hyperthyroidism and to predict progression to ophthalmopathy. In total, under 150 blood samples were TCR-sequenced: roughly 45 ophthalmopathy, about 75 hyperthyroidism and roughly 17 hyperthyroidism-to-ophthalmopathy patients. A discovery set of about a hundred patients (about 45 ophthalmopathy, just over 55 stable hyperthyroidism) was enrolled to explore V-J signatures distinguishing ophthalmopathy from hyperthyroidism. An independent validation cohort was composed of some 19 hyperthyroidism patients and around 16 patients who later progressed from hyperthyroidism to ophthalmopathy. In roughly 6 hyperthyroidism patients, the T-cell repertoire of thyroid tissue was compared with the T-cell repertoire of blood. After sampling, hyperthyroidism patients received methimazole starting at 30 mg daily, and ophthalmopathy patients received high-dose intravenous methylprednisolone. Paper-wide results and their limitations: In cross-validation, the 13-signature model distinguished ophthalmopathy from stable hyperthyroidism with about 87% sensitivity and nearly 82% specificity, and in the test set the corresponding values were roughly 78% and 74%. In validation, the model predicted ophthalmopathy progression with nearly 71% sensitivity and 72.22% specificity; some 13 predicted patients were CT-confirmed with GO in a median of approximately 6.5 months. Most expanded thyroid clonotypes with a frequency above 0.001 also appeared in blood, which suggests that blood repertoires may reflect the immune response in the thyroid. Sample size was not predetermined statistically, and investigators were not blinded to group allocation.

Remarks on this clonotype: The antigen this receptor binds is unknown. The record has no base qualities; no much larger clone is one base away.

Trimming costs V 5 bases and J 2 bases, and their ends lie 10 bases apart. The germline V gene yields SGHVS for CDR1 and FQNEAQ for CDR2. Taken from cysteine to phenylalanine, the CDR3 has 15 residues. Left in the record is the CDR3 DNA by itself, 45 bases read in frame from the first base. For repertoire sequencing, TCR beta CDR3 regions were amplified from RNA transcripts. The first round was an RT-PCR using HTBI primers with the Qiagen OneStep RT-PCR kit, and this first round was followed by a second-round multiplex PCR, then size selection and purification. Libraries were sequenced paired-end with 100 bp reads on an Illumina HiSeq2000. In the source study's methods: Reads were processed with SOAPnuke, discarding reads with adapters, uncalled bases, mean Phred below 15, or no exact constant-primer or identifier match. High-quality paired reads were merged with COPE v1.2.5. Each unique nucleotide sequence was defined as a clonotype, and clonotypes were aligned to IMGT TRB V, D and J references with MiTCR v1.1. Analysis was restricted to V-J combinations with a frequency above 0.0001, which covered roughly 99% of repertoires. For each V-J combination, a TCR clonal expansion and chaos score was defined as F50 clonal expansion divided by the chaos observed in the TCRdist matrix. Welch's t-statistics and random forest were used to reduce features to about a dozen V-J combinations, which were fed into a naive Bayes classifier. The similarity between thyroid and blood repertoires was quantified using the Morisita-Horn index. The public sequencing data were trimmed at Q25 with fastp and processed into clonotypes with MiXCR by TCRdb, which kept only in-frame beta chains. Entries that share a CDR3 protein sequence are merged under the most common genes and DNA. TCRdb assigned the V and J calls; the authors' analysis was not used. The sample yields around 660,000 distinct CDR3 sequences; roughly two fifths were counted once. The ten largest make up more than 2.5% of the sample.

Ophthalmopathy patients were characterized by moderately to severely active disease, a Clinical Activity Score of at least 3, a NOSPECS grade of at least 4, and a disease duration under 3 months. Patients with other autoimmune diseases, uncontrolled infections, pregnancy or lactation were excluded from the study. Clinical symptoms, serum thyroxine, TRAb, thyroid ultrasound and orbital computed tomography were used for diagnosis. PBMCs were isolated from 10 ml of fresh peripheral blood by Ficoll-Paque density gradient centrifugation. Total RNA was extracted with Trizol reagent and quality-checked on an Agilent 2100 Bioanalyzer.

The sequencing sample was made of peripheral blood. This sequence uses TRBV7-8 and TRBJ2-6, with a tentative D gene TRBD1 over 5 matching bases. The receptor was derived from an adult man with Graves' ophthalmopathy. The CDR3 loop reads CASSRGRAGANVLTF. In nucleotides, the sequence is TGTGCCAGCAGCCGTGGCAGGGCTGGGGCCAACGTCCTGACTTTC.